This entry concerns a single T cell receptor beta chain. Its target is not known. The data belong to a study of early T cells in non-severe SARS-CoV-2 infection. Study summary: Unsorted whole-blood RNA was sequenced in bulk, leaving chains unpaired. Whole-study findings and limits: Private and CD4 specificities were missed by VDJdb matching, skewed to anti-spike CD8.

Unique molecular identifiers (one per individual cDNA molecule) were attached. From the 5' RACE reads, TCRdb called clonotypes with MiXCR, one entry per CDR3 protein. Counted here are roughly 26,000 distinct CDR3 sequences, 4% to 6% occurring once; the ten biggest clones make up approximately 3.9%. The receptor comes from an adult who was a healthcare worker with PCR-confirmed SARS-CoV-2 infection or an uninfected control (not recorded which). The material sequenced was whole blood.

CDR3 in DNA: TGCAGTGCTAGAACGGGGAGTCCTGAAGCTTTCTTT. It translates to CSARTGSPEAFF. The rearrangement links TRBV20-1 to TRBJ1-1; D gene uncertain. The ends were cut back, 2 bases at V and 6 bases at J, with 10 bases in the middle. The CDR3 spans 12 residues. The germline CDR1 and CDR2 sequences are DFQATT and SNEGSKA (reference sequence).